The TCR beta chain under discussion was sequenced for a study of shared clonotypes between healthy human individuals. V lost 9 bases and J 5 bases, leaving 17 bases between the germline ends. The CDR3 is made up of 13 amino acids. CDR1 and CDR2 from the germline V gene are LNHDA and SQIVND (reference sequence). Remarks on this clone: Antigen specificity is unknown.

General study findings and limits: Non-shared clonotypes had lower generation probabilities than those shared by all four donors.

TCRdb's copy holds only in-frame clones and misses some; the assay was immunoSEQ multiplex PCR. The data show around 2.3 million clones, with approximately 94% seen just once and 0.13% held by the top ten. This TCR was recovered from a man between 18 and 29 years old in good health. This chain connects TRBV19 to TRBJ2-7, with no clear D. Material for sequencing was naive CD4+ T cells sorted from blood. Stated subset: CD45RA+ positively selected. The CDR3 protein is CASSSTVPNEQYF. In DNA form, the CDR3 reads TGTGCCAGCTCCTCTACAGTCCCCAACGAGCAGTACTTC.